Sequencing of this T cell receptor beta chain was carried out in a study of regulatory T cells in long-lasting Graves disease. Study in general: In persistent Graves' disease, antithyroid drugs had been taken for over 5 years and TSH receptor antibodies stayed positive.

This clonotype has at least ten counts. Its antigen is currently unknown. V lost 4 bases and J lost 5, with 18 bases in between. The CDR3 runs 15 residues. Germline CDR1 reads SGHAT; CDR2 reads FQNNGV. Overall study results and limits: Persistent patients had more shared public clonotypes (about 2,800) than new patients (966).

Time point noted: persistent/refractory GD, antithyroid drugs over 5 years with positive TRAb. Scientists built the TCR library using RNA that was extracted from PBMCs. Construction of the TCR beta libraries employed iRepertoire HTBI primers in conjunction with Arm-PCR of CDR3 regions. MiXCR was run by TCRdb on the multiplex PCR reads, yielding one entry per CDR3 protein. The table lists roughly 450,000 distinct CDR3 sequences, 20% to 25% of them singletons. J is TRBJ2-7 and V is TRBV11-2, with a weak D call TRBD2 (5 bases). The receptor comes from a female donor with Graves disease. Source: peripheral blood mononuclear cells (PBMCs), taken when the disease was refractory, from a patient treated with antithyroid drugs. The CDR3 reads CASSSISGKVNEQYF. The CDR3 nucleotides are TGTGCCAGCAGCTCTATTTCGGGGAAAGTTAACGAGCAGTACTTC.